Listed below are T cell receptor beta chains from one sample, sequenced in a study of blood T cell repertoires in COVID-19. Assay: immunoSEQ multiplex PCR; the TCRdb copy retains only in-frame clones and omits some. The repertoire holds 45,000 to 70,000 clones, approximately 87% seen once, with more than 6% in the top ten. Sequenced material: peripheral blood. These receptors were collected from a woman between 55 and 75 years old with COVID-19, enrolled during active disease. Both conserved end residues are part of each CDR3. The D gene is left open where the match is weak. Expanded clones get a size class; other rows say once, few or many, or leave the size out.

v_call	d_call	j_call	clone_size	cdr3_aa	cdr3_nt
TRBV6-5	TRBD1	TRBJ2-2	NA	CASSYSPLRTGGELFF	TGTGCCAGCAGTTACTCGCCACTGAGGACAGGCGGGGAGCTGTTTTTT
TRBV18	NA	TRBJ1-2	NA	CASSEARGNGYTF	TGTGCCAGCTCAGAGGCCAGGGGTAATGGCTACACCTTC
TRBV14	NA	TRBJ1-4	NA	CASSQVRGFGEKLFF	TGTGCCAGCAGCCAAGTGAGAGGTTTCGGTGAAAAACTGTTTTTT
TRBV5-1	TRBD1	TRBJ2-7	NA	CASAPGQGHEQYF	TGCGCCAGCGCTCCGGGACAGGGTCACGAGCAGTACTTC
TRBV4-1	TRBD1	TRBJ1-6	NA	CASSLDRVNSPLHF	TGCGCCAGCAGCCTGGACAGGGTCAATTCACCCCTCCACTTT
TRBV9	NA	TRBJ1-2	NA	CASSAQPLGGGEGYTF	TGTGCCAGCAGCGCTCAACCCCTGGGCGGGGGAGAGGGCTACACCTTC
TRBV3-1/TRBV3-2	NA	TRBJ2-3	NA	CASSRGQLLTDTQYF	TGTGCCAGCAGTCGGGGACAACTCCTCACAGATACGCAGTATTTT
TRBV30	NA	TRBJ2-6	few	CAWSVQVPGANVLTF	TGTGCCTGGAGTGTACAAGTCCCCGGGGCCAACGTCCTGACTTTC
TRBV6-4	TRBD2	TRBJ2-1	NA	CASSAHSGSYEQFF	TGTGCCAGCAGTGCCCATAGCGGGAGCTATGAGCAGTTCTTC
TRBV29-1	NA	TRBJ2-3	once	CSVESGTDTQYF	TGCAGCGTTGAGTCCGGGACAGATACGCAGTATTTT
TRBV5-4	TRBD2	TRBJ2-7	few	CASSLELAGGLDF	TGTGCCAGCAGCTTGGAGTTAGCGGGAGGACTAGATTTC
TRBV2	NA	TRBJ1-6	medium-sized	CASKQDRLNSPLHF	TGTGCCAGCAAACAAGACAGACTCAATTCACCCCTCCACTTT
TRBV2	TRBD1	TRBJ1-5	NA	CASNTDRGSNQPQHF	TGTGCCAGCAATACCGACAGGGGTAGCAATCAGCCCCAGCATTTT
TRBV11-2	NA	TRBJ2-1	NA	CASSSQYNEQFF	TGTGCCAGCAGCTCCCAGTACAATGAGCAGTTCTTC
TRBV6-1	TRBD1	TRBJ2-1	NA	CASSDTGTGYNEQFF	TGTGCCAGCAGTGACACCGGGACAGGATACAATGAGCAGTTCTTC
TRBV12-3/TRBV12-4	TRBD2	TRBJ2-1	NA	CASGASGRNEQFF	TGTGCCAGCGGGGCTAGCGGGCGGAATGAGCAGTTCTTC
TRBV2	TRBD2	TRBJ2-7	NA	CASSVGLAGGRSYEQYF	TGTGCCAGCAGTGTTGGGTTAGCGGGAGGCCGCTCCTACGAGCAGTACTTC
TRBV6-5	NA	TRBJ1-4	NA	CASSLTATNEKLFF	TGTGCCAGCAGTTTGACAGCAACTAATGAAAAACTGTTTTTT
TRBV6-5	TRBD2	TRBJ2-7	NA	CASATLAGDYEQYF	TGTGCCAGCGCGACGTTAGCGGGAGACTACGAGCAGTACTTC
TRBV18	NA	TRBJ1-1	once	CASTLQPPWGGDTEAFF	TGTGCCAGCACCTTACAACCTCCGTGGGGGGGAGACACTGAAGCTTTCTTT
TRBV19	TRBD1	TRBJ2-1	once	CASRSPGGGYNEQFF	TGTGCCAGTAGATCCCCAGGGGGCGGCTACAATGAGCAGTTCTTC
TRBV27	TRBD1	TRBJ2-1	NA	CASSTGNYNEQFF	TGTGCCAGCTCGACAGGGAACTACAATGAGCAGTTCTTC